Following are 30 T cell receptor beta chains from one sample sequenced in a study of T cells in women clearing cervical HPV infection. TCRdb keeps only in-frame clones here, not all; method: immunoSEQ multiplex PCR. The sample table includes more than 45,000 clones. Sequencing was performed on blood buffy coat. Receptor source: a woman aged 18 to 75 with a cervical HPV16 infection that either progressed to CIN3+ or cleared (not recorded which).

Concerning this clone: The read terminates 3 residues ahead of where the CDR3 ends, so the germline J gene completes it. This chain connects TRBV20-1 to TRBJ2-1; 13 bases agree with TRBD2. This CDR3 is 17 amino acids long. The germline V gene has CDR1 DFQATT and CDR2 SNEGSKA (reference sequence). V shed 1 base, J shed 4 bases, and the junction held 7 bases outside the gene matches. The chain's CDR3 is CSARVTGTSGTYNEQFF. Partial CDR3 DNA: TGCAGTGCTAGAGTAACCGGGACTAGCGGGACGTACAATGAG.

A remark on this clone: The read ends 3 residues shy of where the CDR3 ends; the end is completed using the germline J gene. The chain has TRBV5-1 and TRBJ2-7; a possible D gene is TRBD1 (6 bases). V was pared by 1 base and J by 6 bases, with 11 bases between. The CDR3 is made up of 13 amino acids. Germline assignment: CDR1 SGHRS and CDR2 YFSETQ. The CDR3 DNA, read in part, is TGCGCCAGCAGCTTGACAGGGATACTCGAG. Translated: CASSLTGILE. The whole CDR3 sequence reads CASSLTGILEQYF.

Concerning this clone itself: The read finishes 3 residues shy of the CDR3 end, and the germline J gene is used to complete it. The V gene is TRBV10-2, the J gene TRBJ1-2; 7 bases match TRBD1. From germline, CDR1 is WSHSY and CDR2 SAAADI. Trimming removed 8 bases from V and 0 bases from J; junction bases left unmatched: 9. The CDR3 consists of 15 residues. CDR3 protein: CASRMTGISNYGYTF. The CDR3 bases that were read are TGCGCCAGCCGAATGACAGGGATTTCTAACTATGGC.

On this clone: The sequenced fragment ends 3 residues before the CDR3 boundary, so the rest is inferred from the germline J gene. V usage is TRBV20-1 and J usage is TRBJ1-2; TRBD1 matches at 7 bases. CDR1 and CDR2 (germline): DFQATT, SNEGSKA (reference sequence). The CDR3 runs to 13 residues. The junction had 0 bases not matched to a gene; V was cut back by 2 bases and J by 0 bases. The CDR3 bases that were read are TGCAGTGCTAGAAGGGGGCCTAACTATGGC. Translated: CSARRGPNYG. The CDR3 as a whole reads CSARRGPNYGYTF.

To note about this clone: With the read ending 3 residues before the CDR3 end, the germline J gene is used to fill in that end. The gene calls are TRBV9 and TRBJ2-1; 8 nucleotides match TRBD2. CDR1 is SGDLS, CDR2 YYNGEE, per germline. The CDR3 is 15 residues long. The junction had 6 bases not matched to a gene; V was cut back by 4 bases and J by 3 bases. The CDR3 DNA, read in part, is TGTGCCAGCAGCCCCGGACTAGCAAGCTACAATGAG. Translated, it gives CASSPGLASYNE. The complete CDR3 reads CASSPGLASYNEQFF.

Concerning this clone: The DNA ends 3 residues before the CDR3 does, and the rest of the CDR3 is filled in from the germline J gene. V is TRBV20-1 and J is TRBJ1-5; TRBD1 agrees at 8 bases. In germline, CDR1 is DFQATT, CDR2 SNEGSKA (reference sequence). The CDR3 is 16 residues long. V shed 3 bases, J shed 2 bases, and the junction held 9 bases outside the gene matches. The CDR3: CSARGAGGLGNQPQHF. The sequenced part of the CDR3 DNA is TGCAGTGCTAGGGGTGCAGGGGGCTTAGGCAATCAGCCC.

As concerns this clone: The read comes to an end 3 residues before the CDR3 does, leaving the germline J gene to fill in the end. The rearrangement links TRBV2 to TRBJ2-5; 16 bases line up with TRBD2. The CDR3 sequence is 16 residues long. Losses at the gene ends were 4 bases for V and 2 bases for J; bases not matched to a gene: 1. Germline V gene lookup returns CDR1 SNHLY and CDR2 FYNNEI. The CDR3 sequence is CASSAGLAGGQETQYF. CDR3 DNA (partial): TGTGCCAGCAGTGCGGGACTAGCGGGGGGGCAAGAGACC.

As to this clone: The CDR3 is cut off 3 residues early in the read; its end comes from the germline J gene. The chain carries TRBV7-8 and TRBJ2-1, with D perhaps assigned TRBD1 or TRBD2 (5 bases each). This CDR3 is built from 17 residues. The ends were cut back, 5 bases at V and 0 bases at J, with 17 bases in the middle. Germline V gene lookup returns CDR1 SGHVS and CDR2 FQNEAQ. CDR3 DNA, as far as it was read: TGTGCCAGCAGCCACATTTCAGGGAGAAGCTCCTACAATGAG. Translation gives CASSHISGRSSYNE. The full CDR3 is CASSHISGRSSYNEQFF.

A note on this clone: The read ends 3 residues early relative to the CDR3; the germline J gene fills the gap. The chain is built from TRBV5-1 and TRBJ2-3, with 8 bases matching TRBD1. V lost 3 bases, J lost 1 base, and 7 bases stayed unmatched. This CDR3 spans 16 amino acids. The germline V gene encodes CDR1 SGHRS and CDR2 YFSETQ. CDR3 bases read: TGCGCCAGCAGCTACTCCGCAGGGGGCCGCACAGATACG. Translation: CASSYSAGGRTDT. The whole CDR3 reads CASSYSAGGRTDTQYF.

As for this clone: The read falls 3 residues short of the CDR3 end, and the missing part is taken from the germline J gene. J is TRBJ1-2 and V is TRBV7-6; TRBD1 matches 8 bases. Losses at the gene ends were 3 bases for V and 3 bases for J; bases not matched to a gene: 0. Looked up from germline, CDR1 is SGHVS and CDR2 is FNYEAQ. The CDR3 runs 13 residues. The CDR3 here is CASSLGQDYGYTF. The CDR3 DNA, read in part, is TGTGCCAGCAGCTTGGGACAGGACTATGGC.

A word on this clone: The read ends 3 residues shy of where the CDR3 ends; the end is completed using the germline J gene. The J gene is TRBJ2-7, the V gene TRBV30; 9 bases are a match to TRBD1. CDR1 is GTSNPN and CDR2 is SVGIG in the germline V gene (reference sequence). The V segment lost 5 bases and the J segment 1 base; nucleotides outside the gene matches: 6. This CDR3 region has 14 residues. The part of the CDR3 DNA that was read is TGTGCCTGGTCCAAGGGACAGGGATCCTACGAG. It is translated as CAWSKGQGSYE. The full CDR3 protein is CAWSKGQGSYEQYF. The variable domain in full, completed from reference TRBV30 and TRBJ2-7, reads SQTIHQWPATLVQPVGSPLSLECTVEGTSNPNLYWYRQAAGRGLQLLFYSVGIGQISSEVPQNLSASRPQDRQFILSSKKLLLSDSGFYLCAWSKGQGSYEQYFGPGTRLTVT.

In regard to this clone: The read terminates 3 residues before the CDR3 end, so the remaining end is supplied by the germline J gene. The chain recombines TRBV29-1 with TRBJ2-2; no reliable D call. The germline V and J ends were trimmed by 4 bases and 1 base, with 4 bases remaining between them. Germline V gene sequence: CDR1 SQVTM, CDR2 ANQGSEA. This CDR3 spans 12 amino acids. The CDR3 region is CSVVRNTGELFF. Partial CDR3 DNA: TGCAGCGTTGTTCGGAACACCGGGGAG.

The chain's CDR3 is CASSQGAGVSKETQYF. Partial CDR3 DNA: TGTGCCAGCTCACAAGGGGCAGGGGTCTCAAAAGAGACC. V gene TRBV18 combines with J gene TRBJ2-5, with D tentatively TRBD1 (6 bases). The sequenced fragment ends 3 residues before the CDR3 boundary, so the rest is inferred from the germline J gene. Trimming pared 4 bases from V and 3 bases from J, leaving 18 bases between. The CDR3 totals 16 residues. The V gene's germline CDR1 is KGHSH and CDR2 LQKENI.

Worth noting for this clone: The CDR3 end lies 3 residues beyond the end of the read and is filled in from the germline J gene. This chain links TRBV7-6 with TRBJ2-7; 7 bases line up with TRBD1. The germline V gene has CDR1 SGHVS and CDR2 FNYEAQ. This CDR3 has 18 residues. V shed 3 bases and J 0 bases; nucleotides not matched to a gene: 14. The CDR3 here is CASSFFPQGTAASYEQYF. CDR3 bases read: TGTGCCAGCAGCTTCTTCCCGCAAGGGACAGCGGCCTCCTACGAG.

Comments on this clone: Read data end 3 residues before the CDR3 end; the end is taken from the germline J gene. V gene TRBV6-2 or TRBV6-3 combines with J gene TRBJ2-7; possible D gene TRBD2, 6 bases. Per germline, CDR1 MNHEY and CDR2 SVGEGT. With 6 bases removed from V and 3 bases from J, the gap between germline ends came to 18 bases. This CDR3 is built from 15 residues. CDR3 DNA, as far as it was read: TGTGCCAGCAGGACACCGGGGGTGCCATACTACGAG. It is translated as CASRTPGVPYYE. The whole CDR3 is CASRTPGVPYYEQYF.

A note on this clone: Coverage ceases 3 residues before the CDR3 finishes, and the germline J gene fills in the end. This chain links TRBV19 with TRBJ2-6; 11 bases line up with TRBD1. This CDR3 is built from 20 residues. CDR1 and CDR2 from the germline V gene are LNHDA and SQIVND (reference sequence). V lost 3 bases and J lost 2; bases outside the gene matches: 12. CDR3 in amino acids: CASSIDPPGQGAAGANVLTF. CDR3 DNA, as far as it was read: TGTGCCAGTAGTATTGACCCTCCTGGACAGGGGGCGGCTGGGGCCAACGTC.

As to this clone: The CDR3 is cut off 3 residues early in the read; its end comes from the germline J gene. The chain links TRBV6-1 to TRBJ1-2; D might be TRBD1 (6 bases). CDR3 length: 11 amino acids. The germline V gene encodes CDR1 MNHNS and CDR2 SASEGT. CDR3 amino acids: CASSAGGPYTF. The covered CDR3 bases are TGTGCCAGCAGTGCGGGGGGGCCA.

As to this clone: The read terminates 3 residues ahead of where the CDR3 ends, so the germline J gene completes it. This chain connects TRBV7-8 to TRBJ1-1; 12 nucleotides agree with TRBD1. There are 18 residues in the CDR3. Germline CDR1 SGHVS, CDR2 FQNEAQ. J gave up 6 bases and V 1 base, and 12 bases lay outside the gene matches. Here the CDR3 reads CASSLGIRDRGRRAEAFF. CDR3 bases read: TGTGCCAGCAGCTTAGGGATAAGGGACAGGGGGCGAAGGGCTGAA.

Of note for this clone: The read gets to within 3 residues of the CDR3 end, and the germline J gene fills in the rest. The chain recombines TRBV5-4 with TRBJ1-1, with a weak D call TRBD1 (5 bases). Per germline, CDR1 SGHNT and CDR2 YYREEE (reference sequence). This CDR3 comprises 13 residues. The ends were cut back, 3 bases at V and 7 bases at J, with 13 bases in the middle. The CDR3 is CASSSDTYLEAFF. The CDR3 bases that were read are TGTGCCAGCAGCTCGGACACCTACCTTGAA.

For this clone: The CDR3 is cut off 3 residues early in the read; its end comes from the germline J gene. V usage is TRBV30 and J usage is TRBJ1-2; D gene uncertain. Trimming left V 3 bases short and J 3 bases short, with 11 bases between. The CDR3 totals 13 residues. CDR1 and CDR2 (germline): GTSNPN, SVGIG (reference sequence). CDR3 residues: CAWSRSRDYGYTF. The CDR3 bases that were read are TGTGCCTGGAGCCGGAGTCGGGACTATGGC.

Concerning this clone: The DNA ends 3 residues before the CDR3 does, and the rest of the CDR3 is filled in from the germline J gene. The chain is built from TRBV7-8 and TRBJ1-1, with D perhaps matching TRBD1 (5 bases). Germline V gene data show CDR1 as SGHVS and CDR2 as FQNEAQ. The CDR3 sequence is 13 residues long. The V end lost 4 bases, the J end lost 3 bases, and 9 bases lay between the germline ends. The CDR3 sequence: CASSSGGDTEAFF. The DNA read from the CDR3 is TGTGCCAGCAGCTCCGGAGGGGACACTGAA.

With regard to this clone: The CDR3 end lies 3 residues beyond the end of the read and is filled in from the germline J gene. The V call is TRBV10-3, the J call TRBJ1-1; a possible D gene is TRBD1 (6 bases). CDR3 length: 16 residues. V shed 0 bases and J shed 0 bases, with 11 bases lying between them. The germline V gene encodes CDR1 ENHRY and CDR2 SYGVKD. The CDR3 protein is CAISESVGGLNTEAFF. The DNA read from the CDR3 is TGTGCCATCAGTGAGTCCGTTGGGGGCCTGAACACTGAA.

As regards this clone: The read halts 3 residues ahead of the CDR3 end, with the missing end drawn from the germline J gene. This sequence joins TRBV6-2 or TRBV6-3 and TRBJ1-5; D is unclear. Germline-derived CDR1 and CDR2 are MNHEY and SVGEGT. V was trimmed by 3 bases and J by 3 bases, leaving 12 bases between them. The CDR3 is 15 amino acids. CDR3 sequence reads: CASSYGRLTNQPQHF. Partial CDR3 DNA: TGTGCCAGCAGTTATGGCCGATTAACCAATCAGCCC.

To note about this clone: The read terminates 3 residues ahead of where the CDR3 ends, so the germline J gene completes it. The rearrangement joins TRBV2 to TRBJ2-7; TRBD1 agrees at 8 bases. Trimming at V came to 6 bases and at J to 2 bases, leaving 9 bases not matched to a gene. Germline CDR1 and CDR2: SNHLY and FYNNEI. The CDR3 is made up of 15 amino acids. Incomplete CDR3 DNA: TGTGCCAGCAGGCTTGACAGGGGTGGGGCCTACGAG. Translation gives CASRLDRGGAYE. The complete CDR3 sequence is CASRLDRGGAYEQYF.

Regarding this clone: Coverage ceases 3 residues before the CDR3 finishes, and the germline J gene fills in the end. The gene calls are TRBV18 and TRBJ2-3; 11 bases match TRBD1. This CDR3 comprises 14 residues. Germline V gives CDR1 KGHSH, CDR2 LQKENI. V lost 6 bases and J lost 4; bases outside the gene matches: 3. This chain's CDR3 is CASSGTGGSDTQYF. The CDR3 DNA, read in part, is TGTGCCAGCTCCGGGACAGGGGGTTCAGATACG.

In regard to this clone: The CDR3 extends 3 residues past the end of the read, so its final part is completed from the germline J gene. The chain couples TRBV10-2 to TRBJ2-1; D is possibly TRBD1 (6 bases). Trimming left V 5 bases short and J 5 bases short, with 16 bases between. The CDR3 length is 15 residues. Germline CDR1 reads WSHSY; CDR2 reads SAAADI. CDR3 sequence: CASSPGVLPHNEQFF. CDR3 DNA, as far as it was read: TGCGCCAGCAGTCCAGGGGTCCTCCCTCACAATGAG.

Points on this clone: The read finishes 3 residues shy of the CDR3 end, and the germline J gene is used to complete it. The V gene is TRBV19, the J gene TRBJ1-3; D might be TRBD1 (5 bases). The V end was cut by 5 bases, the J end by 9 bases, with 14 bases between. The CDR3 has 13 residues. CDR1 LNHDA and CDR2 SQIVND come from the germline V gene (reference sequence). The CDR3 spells CASSLRQPTTIYF. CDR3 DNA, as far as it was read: TGTGCCAGTAGTTTAAGACAGCCGACCACC.

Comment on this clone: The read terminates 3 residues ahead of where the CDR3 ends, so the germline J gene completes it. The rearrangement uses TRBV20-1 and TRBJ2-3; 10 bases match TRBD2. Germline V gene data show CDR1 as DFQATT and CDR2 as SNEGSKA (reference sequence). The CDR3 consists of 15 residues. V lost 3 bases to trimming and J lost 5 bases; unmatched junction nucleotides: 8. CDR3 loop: CSASPAGGPRDTQYF. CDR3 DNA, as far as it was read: TGCAGTGCTAGTCCAGCGGGAGGGCCTAGAGATACG.

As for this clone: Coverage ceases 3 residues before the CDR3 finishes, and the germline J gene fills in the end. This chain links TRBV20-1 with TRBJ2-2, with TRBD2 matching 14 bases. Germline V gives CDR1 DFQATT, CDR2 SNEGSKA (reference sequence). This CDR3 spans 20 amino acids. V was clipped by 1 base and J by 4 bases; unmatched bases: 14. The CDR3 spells CSARVRAGTSGGRGTGELFF. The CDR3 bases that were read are TGCAGTGCTAGAGTACGCGCCGGGACTAGCGGGGGACGAGGCACCGGGGAG.

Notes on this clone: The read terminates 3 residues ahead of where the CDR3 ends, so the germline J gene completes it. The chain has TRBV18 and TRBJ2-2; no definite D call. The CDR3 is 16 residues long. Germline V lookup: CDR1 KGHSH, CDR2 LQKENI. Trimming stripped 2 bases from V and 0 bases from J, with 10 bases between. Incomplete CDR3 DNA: TGTGCCAGCTCACCAAGTCACAATTCGAACACCGGGGAG. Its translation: CASSPSHNSNTGE. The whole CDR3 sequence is CASSPSHNSNTGELFF. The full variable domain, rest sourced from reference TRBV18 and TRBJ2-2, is NAGVMQNPRHLVRRRGQEARLRCSPMKGHSHVYWYRQLPEEGLKFMVYLQKENIIDESGMPKERFSAEFPKEGPSILRIQQVVRGDSAAYFCASSPSHNSNTGELFFGEGSRLTVL.